What follows are 16 T cell receptor beta chains derived from one specimen sequenced in a study of T-cell memory formation after mild COVID-19. TCRdb processed the 5' RACE reads anew with MiXCR; each CDR3 protein has one entry. The sample holds a few hundred thousand distinct CDR3 sequences, 14% seen once. The sequenced material came from PBMCs or a T cell subset sorted from them (not recorded which). The receptor set was obtained from a man aged 18-30 years who had mild COVID-19 (a few samples of this study predate the infection). Cell type and time point are not known.

This chain joins TRBV10-1 and TRBJ2-7, with 9 bases matching TRBD1. In germline, CDR1 is WNHNN, CDR2 SYGVQD (reference sequence). Trimming at V came to 4 bases and at J to 5 bases, leaving 6 bases not matched to a gene. CDR3 length: 14 residues. In nucleotides, the CDR3 is TGCGCCAGCAGTGCGGGACAGGGAAGAGACGAGCAGTACTTC. Amino acid sequence: CASSAGQGRDEQYF.

This clonotype was observed a few times. V and J are TRBV30 and TRBJ2-7; D not resolved. Germline CDR1 is GTSNPN and CDR2 is SVGIG (reference sequence). The length of the CDR3 is 17 residues. The ends were cut back, 3 bases at V and 0 bases at J, with 21 bases in the middle. DNA of the CDR3: TGTGCCTGGAGATCTCCGCGTCAGCTGATTAGCTCCTACGAGCAGTACTTC. This translates into CAWRSPRQLISSYEQYF.

V and J are TRBV7-2 and TRBJ1-2, with 9 bases lining up with TRBD1. V shed 1 base and J 7 bases; nucleotides not matched to a gene: 7. The length of the CDR3 is 15 residues. Germline V gives CDR1 SGHTA, CDR2 FQGNSA. CDR3 loop: CASSLEARTGVGYTF. CDR3 coding DNA: TGTGCCAGCAGCTTAGAGGCCAGGACAGGGGTTGGCTACACCTTC.

The V and J genes are TRBV9 and TRBJ2-1; 7 bases are a match to TRBD2. Per the germline V gene, CDR1 is SGDLS and CDR2 is YYNGEE. The CDR3 is 15 residues long. Trimming cost V 0 bases and J 6 bases; bases outside gene matches: 6. CDR3 sequence (DNA): TGTGCCAGCAGCGTAGGGGAGGGGCATCGCAATGAGCAGTTCTTC. Protein product: CASSVGEGHRNEQFF.

The rearrangement links TRBV6-5 to TRBJ1-5, with D possibly TRBD1 on 5 matching bases. The CDR3 runs 14 residues. CDR1 MNHEY and CDR2 SVGAGI come from the germline V gene. Between the trimmed V and J ends, which lost 2 bases and 6 bases, there was a span of 11 bases. The CDR3 sequence: CASSYGGAGQPQHF. The CDR3 bases are TGTGCCAGCAGTTACGGAGGGGCAGGTCAGCCCCAGCATTTT.

This clonotype was detected only once. The chain combines TRBV12-3 or TRBV12-4 with TRBJ2-7, with 8 bases fitting TRBD1. V dropped 1 base and J dropped 3; count of bases not matched to a gene: 5. The CDR3 is 15 residues long. In DNA form, the CDR3 reads TGTGCCAGCAGTTTAGGGTCAGGGGGCTTCTACGAGCAGTACTTC. It is translated as CASSLGSGGFYEQYF.

The V call is TRBV7-9, the J call TRBJ1-5; D unclear. Germline values: CDR1 SEHNR, CDR2 FQNEAQ (reference sequence). Trimming cost V 2 bases and J 5 bases, with 7 bases left between them. The CDR3 has 13 residues. The CDR3 reads CASSLSVYQPQHF. The CDR3 region has the DNA TGTGCCAGCAGCTTATCGGTCTATCAGCCCCAGCATTTT.

This clonotype was counted many times. J is TRBJ2-7 and V is TRBV12-3 or TRBV12-4; D call uncertain. V was cut by 6 bases and J by 6 bases, with 15 bases left in between. This CDR3 comprises 13 residues. CDR3 coding DNA: TGTGCCAGCAGGAACCGACTGGAAAGCGAGCAGTACTTC. It codes for CASRNRLESEQYF.

The chain carries TRBV18 and TRBJ1-1; D ambiguous. The CDR3 loop spans 13 amino acids. Germline CDR1 KGHSH, CDR2 LQKENI. Trimming left V 3 bases short and J 2 bases short, with 7 bases between. CDR3 DNA sequence: TGTGCCAGCTCACCCCAGCCTAACACTGAAGCTTTCTTT. Residues: CASSPQPNTEAFF.

This clonotype was seen only a few times. The rearrangement uses TRBV7-2 and TRBJ1-5; TRBD1 matches at 7 bases. The length of the CDR3 is 13 residues. Trimming removed 4 bases from V and 9 bases from J; junction bases left unmatched: 6. Germline V gives CDR1 SGHTA, CDR2 FQGNSA. The CDR3 protein is CASSSPTGRPQHF. The CDR3 DNA reads as TGTGCCAGCAGCTCTCCGACAGGGCGGCCCCAGCATTTT. Combining the CDR3 with reference TRBV7-2 and TRBJ1-5 gives the whole variable domain GAGVSQSPSNKVTEKGKDVELRCDPISGHTALYWYRQSLGQGLEFLIYFQGNSAPDKSGLPSDRFSAERTGGSVSTLTIQRTQQEDSAVYLCASSSPTGRPQHFGDGTRLSIL.

This clonotype was counted a few times. CDR3: CSARVAGGPPTEQYV. For the CDR3, the DNA is TGCAGTGCTAGAGTAGCGGGGGGGCCACCCACTGAGCAGTACGTC. The chain joins TRBV20-1 to TRBJ2-7; 11 bases line up with TRBD2. The CDR3 contains 15 residues. Unmatched junction bases numbered 9, after V lost 1 base and J lost 7 bases. CDR1 DFQATT and CDR2 SNEGSKA come from the germline V gene (reference sequence).

This clonotype was counted at least ten times. V gene TRBV7-8 combines with J gene TRBJ2-6; D is perhaps TRBD1 or TRBD2 (5 bases each). Per the germline V gene, CDR1 is SGHVS and CDR2 is FQNEAQ. There are 18 residues in the CDR3. V was cut by 5 bases and J by 4 bases, with 21 bases left in between. The CDR3 region is CASSMPGLKGTGANVLTF. The CDR3 nucleotides read TGTGCCAGCAGCATGCCGGGCCTTAAGGGGACGGGGGCCAACGTCCTGACTTTC.

This clonotype was seen a handful of times. The rearrangement uses TRBV6-5 and TRBJ2-7; 7 bases line up with TRBD1. There are 14 residues in the CDR3. In germline, CDR1 is MNHEY, CDR2 SVGAGI. The V segment lost 5 bases and the J segment 4 bases; nucleotides outside the gene matches: 8. CDR3 residues: CASSTRQGWYEQYF. The CDR3 bases are TGTGCCAGCAGTACCCGACAGGGTTGGTACGAGCAGTACTTC.

This clonotype was found a few times. The chain joins TRBV5-4 to TRBJ2-3; perhaps TRBD2 as D (6 bases). Germline lookup yields CDR1 SGHNT and CDR2 YYREEE (reference sequence). With 0 bases removed from V and 0 bases from J, the gap between germline ends came to 11 bases. The length of the CDR3 is 16 residues. DNA of the CDR3: TGTGCCAGCAGCTTGGACCTCGGGACTAGCACAGATACGCAGTATTTT. It specifies CASSLDLGTSTDTQYF.

The V and J genes are TRBV6-5 and TRBJ2-7, with D tentatively TRBD1 (6 bases). V was trimmed by 2 bases and J by 2 bases, leaving 10 bases between them. The CDR3 sequence is 14 residues long. Germline V gene data show CDR1 as MNHEY and CDR2 as SVGAGI. DNA of the CDR3: TGTGCCAGCAGTTACAGCCAGGGGACCTACGAGCAGTACGTC. Amino acid sequence: CASSYSQGTYEQYV.

The gene calls are TRBV20-1 and TRBJ2-7; 8 bases match TRBD1. Germline V gene sequence: CDR1 DFQATT, CDR2 SNEGSKA (reference sequence). The J segment lost 4 bases and the V segment lost 4 bases, leaving 3 bases of the junction unmatched. The CDR3 runs to 12 residues. CDR3 region: CSAKTGGYEQYV. CDR3 nucleotide sequence: TGCAGTGCTAAAACAGGGGGTTACGAGCAGTACGTC.